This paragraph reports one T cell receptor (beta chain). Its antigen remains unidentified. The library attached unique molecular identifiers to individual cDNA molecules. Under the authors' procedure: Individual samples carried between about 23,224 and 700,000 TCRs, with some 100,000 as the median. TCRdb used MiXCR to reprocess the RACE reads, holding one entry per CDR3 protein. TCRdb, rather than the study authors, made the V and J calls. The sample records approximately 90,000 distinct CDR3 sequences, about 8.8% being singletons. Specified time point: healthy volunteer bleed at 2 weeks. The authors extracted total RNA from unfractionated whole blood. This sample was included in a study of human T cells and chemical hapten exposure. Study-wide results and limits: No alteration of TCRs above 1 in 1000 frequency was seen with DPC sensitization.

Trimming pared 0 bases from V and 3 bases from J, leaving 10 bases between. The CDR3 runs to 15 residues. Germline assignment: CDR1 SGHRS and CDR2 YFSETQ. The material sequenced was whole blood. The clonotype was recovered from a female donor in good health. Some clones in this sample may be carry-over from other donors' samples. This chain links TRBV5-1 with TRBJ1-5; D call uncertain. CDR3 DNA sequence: TGCGCCAGCAGCTTGGGGGGTACAGTCAATCAGCCCCAGCATTTT. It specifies CASSLGGTVNQPQHF.